The 13 T cell receptor beta chains listed next were all sequenced from one sample in a study of Ad26.COV2.S vaccination and SARS-CoV-2 variants. Treatment defined: 15 to 20 received Ad26.COV2.S at low or high dose, single or two shots; a few received placebo; per-sample allocation not given. It was on day 63 after the first vaccine or placebo injection that samples were taken. Profiling relied on immunoSEQ multiplex PCR, and the TCRdb table lists in-frame clones only, not all of them. This table holds about 400,000 clones, 92% found once. Sequenced material: peripheral blood, taken in a trial of Ad26.COV2.S vaccine versus placebo. The receptor set was obtained from a person aged 18-60 years who received the Ad26.COV2.S COVID-19 vaccine or a placebo.

The rearrangement links TRBV7-9 to TRBJ1-5; the match to TRBD1 covers 8 bases. The CDR3 sequence is 17 residues long. The V gene end was trimmed by 4 bases and the J gene end by 0 bases; junction bases not matched to a gene: 8. The V gene's germline CDR1 is SEHNR and CDR2 FQNEAQ (reference sequence). The CDR3 loop is CASSSSPDRDSNQPQHF. The CDR3 bases are TGTGCCAGCAGCTCTTCCCCGGACAGGGATAGCAATCAGCCCCAGCATTTT.

This clone was recorded only once. V is TRBV6-2 or TRBV6-3 and J is TRBJ2-2; 8 nucleotides match TRBD2. Per germline, CDR1 MNHEY and CDR2 SVGEGT. Germline trimming cut 5 bases from V and 3 bases from J; bases unmatched to any gene: 5. The CDR3 runs to 15 residues. The CDR3 is CASSLRGADTGELFF. CDR3 DNA sequence: TGTGCCAGCAGTCTGCGGGGGGCCGACACCGGGGAGCTGTTTTTT.

The chain couples TRBV6-2 or TRBV6-3 to TRBJ2-3; possibly TRBD1 for D (6 bases). The CDR3 is 17 residues long. Per the germline V gene, CDR1 is MNHEY and CDR2 is SVGEGT. The V end lost 5 bases, the J end lost 0 bases, and 18 bases lay between the germline ends. CDR3 sequence: CASSLAPFQGSTDTQYF. The DNA for the CDR3 is TGTGCCAGCAGTCTGGCCCCTTTTCAGGGGAGCACAGATACGCAGTATTTT.

This sequence joins TRBV19 and TRBJ1-4, with D unresolved. Trimming took off 3 bases at V and 4 bases at J, with 12 bases between the two ends. Germline V gene data show CDR1 as LNHDA and CDR2 as SQIVND (reference sequence). This CDR3 is built from 15 residues. The CDR3 DNA follows: TGTGCCAGTAGTATCGGCAGACTTTTTAATGAAAAACTGTTTTTT. Translation gives CASSIGRLFNEKLFF.

The chain couples TRBV28 to TRBJ2-5; unclear D gene. CDR1 is MDHEN and CDR2 is SYDVKM in the germline V gene. The CDR3 has 16 residues. V shed 5 bases and J shed 6 bases, with 22 bases lying between them. CDR3 residues: CASSRVDLGGYQTQYF. CDR3 DNA sequence: TGTGCCAGCAGTAGGGTGGACCTCGGCGGTTATCAGACCCAGTACTTC.

V usage is TRBV7-2 and J usage is TRBJ2-7, with a possible D match to TRBD2 (5 bases). The CDR3 extends over 17 amino acids. The V gene lost 5 bases and the J gene lost 8 bases, with 28 bases spanning the gap. Germline lookup yields CDR1 SGHTA and CDR2 FQGNSA. CDR3 in amino acids: CASSRVGSSSFRAQQYF. The CDR3 DNA reads as TGTGCCAGCAGCAGGGTGGGGTCTAGCTCTTTCCGGGCCCAGCAGTACTTC. Supplemented by reference TRBV7-2 and TRBJ2-7, the full variable domain reads GAGVSQSPSNKVTEKGKDVELRCDPISGHTALYWYRQSLGQGLEFLIYFQGNSAPDKSGLPSDRFSAERTGGSVSTLTIQRTQQEDSAVYLCASSRVGSSSFRAQQYFGPGTRLTVT.

The chain combines TRBV2 with TRBJ2-1, with 8 bases that match TRBD2. The CDR3 covers 17 residues. The junction had 7 bases not matched to a gene; V was cut back by 3 bases and J by 0 bases. CDR1 is SNHLY and CDR2 is FYNNEI in the germline V gene. The CDR3 nucleotides read TGTGCCAGCAGTGATCCAGCGGGGGAAAGCTCCTACAATGAGCAGTTCTTC. It yields the protein CASSDPAGESSYNEQFF.

The chain links TRBV5-1 to TRBJ1-1, with D possibly TRBD1 on 5 matching bases. Per germline, CDR1 SGHRS and CDR2 YFSETQ. The CDR3 is 14 residues long. V was clipped by 0 bases and J by 7 bases, with 13 bases between them. The CDR3 nucleotides are TGCGCCAGCAGCTTGGATTGGGGCAGCAATGAAGCTTTCTTT. Amino acids: CASSLDWGSNEAFF.

J is TRBJ2-3 and V is TRBV6-2 or TRBV6-3, with D possibly matching TRBD1 (6 bases). Looked up from germline, CDR1 is MNHEY and CDR2 is SVGEGT. CDR3 length equals 14 residues. V lost 5 bases to trimming and J lost 3 bases, with 12 bases between them. CDR3 residues: CASSGQGRTDTQYF. The CDR3 DNA is TGTGCCAGCAGTGGCCAGGGGCGTACAGATACGCAGTATTTT.

CDR3 residues: CASSYARRAEEQYF. CDR3 sequence (DNA): TGTGCCAGCAGTTACGCGCGACGGGCTGAGGAGCAGTACTTC. V and J are TRBV6-5 and TRBJ2-7; D not certain. V lost 2 bases to trimming and J lost 7 bases, with 15 bases between them. Germline V gene lookup returns CDR1 MNHEY and CDR2 SVGAGI. This CDR3 is built from 14 residues.

This sequence joins TRBV25-1 and TRBJ1-2, with unresolved D. The CDR3 spans 14 residues. The germline CDR1 and CDR2 sequences are MGHDK and SYGVNS. The ends were cut back, 10 bases at V and 3 bases at J, with 18 bases in the middle. CDR3 loop: CATAPLTEDYGYTF. In DNA form, the CDR3 reads TGTGCCACCGCACCCCTCACAGAGGACTATGGCTACACCTTC.

V gene TRBV27 combines with J gene TRBJ1-6; D may be TRBD1 (5 bases). The CDR3 sequence is 16 residues long. V shed 2 bases and J shed 1 base, with 9 bases lying between them. Germline values: CDR1 MNHEY, CDR2 SMNVEV (reference sequence). DNA for the CDR3: TGTGCCAGCAGTTTAGAGGGGTTTTCCTATAATTCACCCCTCCACTTT. It specifies CASSLEGFSYNSPLHF.

The chain recombines TRBV1 with TRBJ1-1. TRBV1 is recorded as a pseudogene. The CDR3 runs 19 residues. CDR3 sequence: CTSSQDYQRAPGVGTEAFF. CDR3 DNA: TGCACCAGCAGCCAAGATTACCAAAGAGCACCCGGCGTTGGCACTGAAGCTTTCTTT.